The TCR beta chain described here comes from a study of OX40 agonist ivuxolimab in advanced cancers. The germline CDR1 and CDR2 sequences are LGHNA and YSLEER. The CDR3 covers 15 residues. V was shortened by 1 base and J by 9 bases, with 15 bases between the two germline ends. The repertoire was sequenced with immunoSEQ multiplex PCR; TCRdb's copy has only in-frame clones and lacks some. This sample has over 60,000 clones, with approximately 81% found just once. The chain carries TRBV4-3 and TRBJ2-2, with TRBD2 as a possible D gene (6 bases). Source: CD4+ or CD8+ T cells sorted from blood, taken in a trial of the OX40 agonist ivuxolimab. This receptor was obtained from an adult with an advanced solid tumor such as melanoma, head and neck, liver or kidney cancer. The CDR3 DNA follows: TGCGCCAGCAGCCAAGGAGCGGGTACCAGCTGGGAGCTGTTTTTT. As protein: CASSQGAGTSWELFF.